This record looks at one TCR beta chain sequence and its context. The entry originates in a study of blood T cell repertoires in COVID-19. Germline CDR1 MDHEN, CDR2 SYDVKM. The V and J ends lost 6 bases and 6 bases, in that order; junction bases with no gene match: 6. This CDR3 region has 14 residues. In the original workflow: From reference gene primer amplification, estimates of nucleated cell counts were derived. Method: immunoSEQ multiplex PCR; TCRdb's copy keeps in-frame clones and lacks some. V and J calls and clone size are those listed in that table; D and trimming were worked out from the DNA. Of roughly 100,000 clones in the sample, roughly 90% were seen once.

The receptor was derived from a human donor in a cohort sampled during active COVID-19. Source material: peripheral blood. The chain couples TRBV28 to TRBJ2-2; 8 bases map to TRBD1. The CDR3 DNA reads TGTGCCAGCAGAACTCGACAGGGGTCCGGGGAGCTGTTTTTT. Protein product: CASRTRQGSGELFF.